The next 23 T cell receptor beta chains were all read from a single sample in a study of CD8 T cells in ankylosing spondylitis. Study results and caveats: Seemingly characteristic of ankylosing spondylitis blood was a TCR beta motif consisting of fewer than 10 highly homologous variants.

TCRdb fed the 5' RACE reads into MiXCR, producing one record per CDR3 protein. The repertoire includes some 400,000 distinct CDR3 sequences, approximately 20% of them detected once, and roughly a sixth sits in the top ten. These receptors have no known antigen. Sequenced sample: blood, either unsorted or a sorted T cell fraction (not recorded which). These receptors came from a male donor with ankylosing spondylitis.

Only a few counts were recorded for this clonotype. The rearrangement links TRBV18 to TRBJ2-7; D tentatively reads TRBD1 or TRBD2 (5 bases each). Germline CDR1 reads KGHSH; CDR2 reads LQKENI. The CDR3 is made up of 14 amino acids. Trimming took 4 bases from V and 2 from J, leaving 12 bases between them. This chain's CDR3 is CASSQGRPTYEQYF. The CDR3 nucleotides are TGTGCCAGCTCACAGGGACGGCCGACCTACGAGCAGTACTTC.

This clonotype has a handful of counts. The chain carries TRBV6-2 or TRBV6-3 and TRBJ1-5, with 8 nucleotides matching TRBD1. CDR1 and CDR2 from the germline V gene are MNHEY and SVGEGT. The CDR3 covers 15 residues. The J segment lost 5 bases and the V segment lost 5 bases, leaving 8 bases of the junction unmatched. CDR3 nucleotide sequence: TGTGCCAGCAGTGCCCCGGACAGGGCCTATCAGCCCCAGCATTTT. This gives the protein CASSAPDRAYQPQHF.

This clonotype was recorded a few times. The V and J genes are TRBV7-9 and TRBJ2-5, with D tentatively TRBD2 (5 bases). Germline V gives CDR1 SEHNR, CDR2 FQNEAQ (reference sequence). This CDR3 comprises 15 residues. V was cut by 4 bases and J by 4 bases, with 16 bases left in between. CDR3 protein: CASSSGHGRGETQYF. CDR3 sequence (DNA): TGTGCCAGCAGCTCCGGCCACGGCCGGGGAGAGACCCAGTACTTC.

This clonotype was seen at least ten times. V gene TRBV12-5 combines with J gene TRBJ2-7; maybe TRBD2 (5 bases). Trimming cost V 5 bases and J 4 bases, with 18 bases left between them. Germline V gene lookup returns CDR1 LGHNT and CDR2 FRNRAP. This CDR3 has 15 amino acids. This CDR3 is CASGPSVLGDYEQYF. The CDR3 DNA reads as TGTGCTAGTGGTCCCTCCGTACTGGGAGATTACGAGCAGTACTTC.

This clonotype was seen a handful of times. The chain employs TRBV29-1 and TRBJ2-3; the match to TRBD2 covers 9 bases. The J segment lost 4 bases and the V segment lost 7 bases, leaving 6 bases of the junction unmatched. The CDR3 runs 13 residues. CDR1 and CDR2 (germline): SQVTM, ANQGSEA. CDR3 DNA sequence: TGCAGCGAAGTAGCGGGAGCAGCAGATACGCAGTATTTT. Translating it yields CSEVAGAADTQYF.

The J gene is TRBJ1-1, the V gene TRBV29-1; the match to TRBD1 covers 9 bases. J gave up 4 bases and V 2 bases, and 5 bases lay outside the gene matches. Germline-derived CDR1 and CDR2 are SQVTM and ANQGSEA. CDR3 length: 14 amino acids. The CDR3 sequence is CSVEREGQGTEAFF. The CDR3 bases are TGCAGCGTTGAAAGGGAGGGACAGGGCACTGAAGCTTTCTTT.

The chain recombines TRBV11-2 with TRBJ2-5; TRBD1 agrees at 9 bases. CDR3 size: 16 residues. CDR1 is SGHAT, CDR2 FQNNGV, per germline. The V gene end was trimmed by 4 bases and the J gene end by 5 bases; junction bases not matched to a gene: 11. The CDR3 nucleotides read TGTGCCAGCAGCTCAACTATCGGGACAGGGTGGGAGACCCAGTACTTC. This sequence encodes CASSSTIGTGWETQYF.

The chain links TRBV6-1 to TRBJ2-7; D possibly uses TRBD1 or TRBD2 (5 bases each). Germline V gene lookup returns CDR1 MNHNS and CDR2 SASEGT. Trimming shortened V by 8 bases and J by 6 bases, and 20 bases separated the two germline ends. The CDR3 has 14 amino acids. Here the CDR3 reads CASSPGRSGGEQYF. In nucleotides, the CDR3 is TGTGCCAGCTCCCCTGGGCGCTCTGGGGGCGAGCAGTACTTC.

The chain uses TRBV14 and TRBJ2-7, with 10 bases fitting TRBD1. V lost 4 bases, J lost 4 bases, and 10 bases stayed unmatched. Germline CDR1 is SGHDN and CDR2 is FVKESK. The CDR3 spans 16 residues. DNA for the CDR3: TGTGCCAGCAGCCGTCCCGGGACAGGGGTTTATTACGAGCAGTACTTC. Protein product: CASSRPGTGVYYEQYF.

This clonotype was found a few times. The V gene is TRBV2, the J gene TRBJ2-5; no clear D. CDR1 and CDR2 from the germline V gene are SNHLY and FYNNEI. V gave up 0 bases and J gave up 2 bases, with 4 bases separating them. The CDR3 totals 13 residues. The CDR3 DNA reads TGTGCCAGCAGTGAAGCCATGCAAGAGACCCAGTACTTC. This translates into CASSEAMQETQYF.

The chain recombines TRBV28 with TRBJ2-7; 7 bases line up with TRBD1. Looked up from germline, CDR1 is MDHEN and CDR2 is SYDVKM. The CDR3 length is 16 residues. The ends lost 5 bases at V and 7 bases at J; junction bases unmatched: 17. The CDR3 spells CASSGRDSKISGEQYF. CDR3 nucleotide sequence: TGTGCCAGCAGTGGCCGGGACAGCAAAATTTCGGGGGAGCAGTACTTC.

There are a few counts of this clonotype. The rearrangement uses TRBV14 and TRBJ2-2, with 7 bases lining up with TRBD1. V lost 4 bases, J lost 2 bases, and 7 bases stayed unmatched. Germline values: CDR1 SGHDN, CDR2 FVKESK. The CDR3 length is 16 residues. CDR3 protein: CASSPRGLQNTGELFF. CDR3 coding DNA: TGTGCCAGCAGCCCCAGGGGGTTGCAAAACACCGGGGAGCTGTTTTTT.

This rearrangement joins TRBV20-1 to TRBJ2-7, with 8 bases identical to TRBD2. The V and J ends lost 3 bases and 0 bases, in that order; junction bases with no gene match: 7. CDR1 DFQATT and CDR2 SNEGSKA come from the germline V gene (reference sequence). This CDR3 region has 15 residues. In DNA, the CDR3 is TGCAGTGCTAGGCTAGCGGGCCGGAGCTCCTACGAGCAGTACTTC. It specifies CSARLAGRSSYEQYF.

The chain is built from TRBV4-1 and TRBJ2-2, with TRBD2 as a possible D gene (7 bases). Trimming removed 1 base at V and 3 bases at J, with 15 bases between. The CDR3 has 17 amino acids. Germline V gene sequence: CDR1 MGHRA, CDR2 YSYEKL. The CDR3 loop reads CASSQGLRGAHTGELFF. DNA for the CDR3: TGCGCCAGCAGCCAAGGTCTCCGGGGGGCCCACACCGGGGAGCTGTTTTTT.

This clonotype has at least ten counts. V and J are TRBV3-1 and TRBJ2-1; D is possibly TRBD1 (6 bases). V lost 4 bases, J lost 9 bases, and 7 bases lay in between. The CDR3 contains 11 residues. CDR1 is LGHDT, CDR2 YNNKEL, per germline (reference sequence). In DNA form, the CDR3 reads TGTGCCAGCAGCCGAGGGGGTGAGCAGTTCTTC. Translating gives CASSRGGEQFF.

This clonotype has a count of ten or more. The CDR3 region is CASSLGQVVRTQYF. The CDR3 DNA reads as TGTGCCAGCAGCTTGGGACAGGTGGTTCGAACGCAGTATTTT. The chain joins TRBV5-6 to TRBJ2-3, with a tentative D call TRBD1 (6 bases). Germline lookup yields CDR1 SGHDT and CDR2 YYEEEE. Trimming pared 0 bases from V and 9 bases from J, leaving 14 bases between. The length of the CDR3 is 14 residues.

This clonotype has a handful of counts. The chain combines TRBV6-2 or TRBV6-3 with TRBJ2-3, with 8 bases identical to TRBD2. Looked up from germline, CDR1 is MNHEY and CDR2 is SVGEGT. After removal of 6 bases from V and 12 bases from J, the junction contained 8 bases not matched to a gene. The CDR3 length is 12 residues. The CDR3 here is CASSHRLANQYF. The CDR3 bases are TGTGCCAGCAGCCATCGACTAGCGAATCAGTATTTT.

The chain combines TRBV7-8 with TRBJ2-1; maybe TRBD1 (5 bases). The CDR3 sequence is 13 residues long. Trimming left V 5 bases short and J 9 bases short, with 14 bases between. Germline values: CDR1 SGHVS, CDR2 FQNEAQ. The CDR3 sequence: CASSPLGVGEQFF. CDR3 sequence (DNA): TGTGCCAGCAGCCCGCTAGGGGTTGGTGAGCAGTTCTTC.

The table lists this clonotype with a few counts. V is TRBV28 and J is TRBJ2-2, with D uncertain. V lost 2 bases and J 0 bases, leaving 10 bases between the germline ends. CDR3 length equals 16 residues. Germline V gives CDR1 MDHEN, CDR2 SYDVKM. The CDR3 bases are TGTGCCAGCAGTTTACAGGTGCCAGCGAACACCGGGGAGCTGTTTTTT. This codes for CASSLQVPANTGELFF. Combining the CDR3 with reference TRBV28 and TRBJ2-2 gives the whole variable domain DVKVTQSSRYLVKRTGEKVFLECVQDMDHENMFWYRQDPGLGLRLIYFSYDVKMKEKGDIPEGYSVSREKKERFSLILESASTNQTSMYLCASSLQVPANTGELFFGEGSRLTVL.

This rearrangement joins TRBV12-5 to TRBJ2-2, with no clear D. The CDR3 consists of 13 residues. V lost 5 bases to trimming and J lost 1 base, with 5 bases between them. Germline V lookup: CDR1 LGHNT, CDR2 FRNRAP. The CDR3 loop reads CASGNRNTGELFF. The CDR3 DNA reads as TGTGCTAGTGGTAACAGGAACACCGGGGAGCTGTTTTTT.

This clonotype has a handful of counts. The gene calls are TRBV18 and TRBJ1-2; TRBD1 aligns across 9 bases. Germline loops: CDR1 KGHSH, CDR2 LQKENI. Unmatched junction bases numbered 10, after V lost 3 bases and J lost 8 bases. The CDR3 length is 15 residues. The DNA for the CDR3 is TGTGCCAGCTCACCTGGACCGGGACAGGGTGTCGGCTACACCTTC. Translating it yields CASSPGPGQGVGYTF.

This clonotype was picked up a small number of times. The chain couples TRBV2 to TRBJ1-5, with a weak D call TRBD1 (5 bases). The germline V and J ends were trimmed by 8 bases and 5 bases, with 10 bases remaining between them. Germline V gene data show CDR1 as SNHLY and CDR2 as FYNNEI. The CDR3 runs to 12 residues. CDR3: CASRDEHQPQHF. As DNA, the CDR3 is TGTGCCAGCCGGGACGAGCATCAGCCCCAGCATTTT.

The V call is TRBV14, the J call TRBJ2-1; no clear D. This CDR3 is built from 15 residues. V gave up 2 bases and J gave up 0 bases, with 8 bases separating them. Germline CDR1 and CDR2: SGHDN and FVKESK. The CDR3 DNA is TGTGCCAGCAGCCAACGGCAGAGCTCCTACAATGAGCAGTTCTTC. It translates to CASSQRQSSYNEQFF.